A single sample is the source of the 20 T cell receptor beta chains below, sequenced in a study of blood T cell repertoires in COVID-19. TCRdb's copy holds only in-frame clones and misses some; the assay was immunoSEQ multiplex PCR. This sample has roughly 400,000 clones; around nine tenths occur once, and the top ten carry 10%. The sample comprised PBMCs or T cells enriched from blood (not recorded which). The receptors were gathered from a woman aged 45-65 years who had recovered from COVID-19.

Concerning this clone itself: Distinct nucleotide sequences in the sample also encode this CDR3. This chain links TRBV27 with TRBJ1-2; possible D gene TRBD1, 5 bases. The V gene lost 0 bases and the J gene lost 7 bases, with 9 bases spanning the gap. CDR1 is MNHEY and CDR2 is SMNVEV in the germline V gene (reference sequence). The CDR3 sequence is 13 residues long. CDR3 in DNA: TGTGCCAGCAGTTTATCTGGGGGAGGTGGCTACACCTTC. It codes for CASSLSGGGGYTF.

The chain is built from TRBV9 and TRBJ2-3, with D possibly being TRBD2 (6 bases). The CDR3 has 15 residues. Germline V gene lookup returns CDR1 SGDLS and CDR2 YYNGEE. V shed 7 bases and J shed 2 bases, with 17 bases lying between them. DNA of the CDR3: TGTGCCAGCTCGAAAAGCGGGTCGCTCACAGATACGCAGTATTTT. It is translated as CASSKSGSLTDTQYF.

This clone was detected only a few times. The chain combines TRBV6-5 with TRBJ2-2, with 9 bases that match TRBD1. Losses at the gene ends were 11 bases for V and 6 bases for J; bases not matched to a gene: 7. The CDR3 has 13 residues. Germline V gives CDR1 MNHEY, CDR2 SVGAGI. As DNA, the CDR3 is TGTGCCGGGAGACAGGGGGTGTCCGGGGAGCTGTTTTTT. Protein sequence: CAGRQGVSGELFF.

This chain connects TRBV30 to TRBJ1-2; TRBD1 agrees at 7 bases. Germline V CDR1 and CDR2: GTSNPN, SVGIG (reference sequence). The CDR3 runs to 12 residues. Trimming removed 4 bases from V and 8 bases from J; junction bases left unmatched: 7. CDR3 loop: CAWKQGTGGYTF. CDR3 DNA sequence: TGTGCCTGGAAACAGGGGACGGGCGGCTACACCTTC.

This chain joins TRBV7-2 and TRBJ1-2; D is uncertain. CDR1 and CDR2 from the germline V gene are SGHTA and FQGNSA. Deletions cut 5 bases from V and 8 bases from J, with 15 bases between. The CDR3 is made up of 13 amino acids. The CDR3 DNA follows: TGTGCCAGCAGCACCACCGCTCGGGGAGGCTACACCTTC. It yields the protein CASSTTARGGYTF.

The V and J genes are TRBV9 and TRBJ1-3, with D perhaps TRBD1 (6 bases). The CDR3 is made up of 16 amino acids. Trimming removed 6 bases from V and 0 bases from J, with 16 bases in between. CDR1 and CDR2 from the germline V gene are SGDLS and YYNGEE. CDR3 DNA sequence: TGTGCCAGCACCCACTCAGGGGAGCTCTCTGGAAACACCATATATTTT. It codes for CASTHSGELSGNTIYF.

J is TRBJ1-6 and V is TRBV4-3, with a weak D call TRBD1 (6 bases). V was trimmed by 2 bases and J by 10 bases, leaving 15 bases between them. The V gene's germline CDR1 is LGHNA and CDR2 YSLEER. The CDR3 sequence is 15 residues long. The CDR3: CASSQTHRGFSPLHF. CDR3 bases: TGCGCCAGCAGCCAAACCCATAGGGGGTTCTCACCCCTCCACTTT.

The genes are TRBV7-8 and TRBJ2-1; a possible D gene is TRBD2 (6 bases). V was pared by 3 bases and J by 9 bases, with 18 bases between. The CDR3 covers 15 residues. CDR1 is SGHVS and CDR2 is FQNEAQ in the germline V gene. The chain's CDR3 is CASSFAGRGMGEQFF. The DNA for the CDR3 is TGTGCCAGCAGCTTCGCGGGGAGAGGGATGGGTGAGCAGTTCTTC. The full variable domain, in which reference TRBV7-8 and TRBJ2-1 provide the parts outside the CDR3, is GAGVSQSPRYKVAKRGQDVALRCDPISGHVSLFWYQQALGQGPEFLTYFQNEAQLDKSGLPSDRFFAERPEGSVSTLKIQRTQQEDSAVYLCASSFAGRGMGEQFFGPGTRLTVL.

The rearrangement uses TRBV7-3 and TRBJ2-1; 11 positions match TRBD2. The CDR3 is 13 amino acids. J lost 7 bases, V lost 4 bases, and 0 bases had no gene match. Germline V gives CDR1 SGHTA, CDR2 FQGTGA. The CDR3 DNA follows: TGTGCCAGCAGCTGGACTAGCGGGAATGAGCAGTTCTTC. Protein product: CASSWTSGNEQFF.

This chain joins TRBV7-9 and TRBJ1-2; 8 nucleotides match TRBD1. The V segment lost 5 bases and the J segment 5 bases; nucleotides outside the gene matches: 4. This CDR3 has 13 amino acids. CDR1 and CDR2 from the germline V gene are SEHNR and FQNEAQ (reference sequence). Written as DNA, the CDR3 is TGTGCCAGCAGCCCACAGGGGGTGTATGGCTACACCTTC. It specifies CASSPQGVYGYTF.

The chain couples TRBV2 to TRBJ2-7; 8 positions match TRBD2. The V gene end was trimmed by 3 bases and the J gene end by 2 bases; junction bases not matched to a gene: 9. The CDR3 loop spans 16 amino acids. Germline V CDR1 and CDR2: SNHLY, FYNNEI. The CDR3 here is CASSDRGAGVTYEQYF. For the CDR3, the DNA is TGTGCCAGCAGTGATAGGGGAGCGGGGGTAACCTACGAGCAGTACTTC.

This clone was seen only a few times. This chain uses TRBV28 with TRBJ1-1; D perhaps matches TRBD1 (5 bases). Germline V CDR1 and CDR2: MDHEN, SYDVKM. The CDR3 covers 15 residues. Trimming took off 5 bases at V and 1 base at J, with 14 bases between the two ends. CDR3 nucleotide sequence: TGTGCCAGCAGTCCCCCTTATGGGGCGAACACTGAAGCTTTCTTT. This gives the protein CASSPPYGANTEAFF.

In this sample, this clone turned up once. The chain is built from TRBV20-1 and TRBJ2-2, with D possibly matching TRBD1 (6 bases). Germline V gives CDR1 DFQATT, CDR2 SNEGSKA (reference sequence). The V end lost 4 bases, the J end lost 2 bases, and 11 bases lay between the germline ends. CDR3 length: 14 amino acids. The CDR3 DNA is TGCAGTGCTAATGACAGGCAAAACACCGGGGAGCTGTTTTTT. Amino acids: CSANDRQNTGELFF.

CDR3 residues: CASSLAGGYGYTF. The CDR3 nucleotides are TGTGCCAGCAGCTTAGCAGGCGGCTATGGCTACACCTTC. The rearrangement uses TRBV7-2 and TRBJ1-2; D is unclear. Trimming pared 0 bases from V and 4 bases from J, leaving 6 bases between. Germline V gene lookup returns CDR1 SGHTA and CDR2 FQGNSA. This CDR3 is built from 13 residues.

In DNA, the CDR3 is TGTGCCAGCAGCACCGTGGACAGTCGGGGCTACACCTTC. Translation: CASSTVDSRGYTF. V usage is TRBV9 and J usage is TRBJ1-2; TRBD1 is a possible D gene (6 bases). The V gene lost 4 bases and the J gene lost 8 bases, with 15 bases spanning the gap. CDR3 length: 13 residues. Germline-derived CDR1 and CDR2 are SGDLS and YYNGEE.

The chain couples TRBV5-4 to TRBJ1-1; D might be TRBD1 (5 bases). The CDR3 contains 13 residues. V gave up 4 bases and J gave up 4 bases, with 11 bases separating them. CDR1 is SGHNT and CDR2 is YYREEE in the germline V gene (reference sequence). The CDR3 loop reads CASSPQGFTEAFF. As DNA, the CDR3 is TGTGCCAGCAGCCCCCAGGGTTTCACTGAAGCTTTCTTT.

This rearrangement joins TRBV2 to TRBJ1-3; TRBD1 is a possible D gene (5 bases). CDR3 length equals 15 residues. Germline V gives CDR1 SNHLY, CDR2 FYNNEI. With 6 bases removed from V and 0 bases from J, the gap between germline ends came to 12 bases. The CDR3 sequence: CASRADSSSGNTIYF. In DNA, the CDR3 is TGTGCCAGCAGGGCTGACAGTAGCTCTGGAAACACCATATATTTT.

CDR3 region: CASTHGTSDEQYF. The CDR3 region has the DNA TGTGCCAGCACCCACGGGACTAGCGACGAGCAGTACTTC. The chain carries TRBV12-3 or TRBV12-4 and TRBJ2-7; 10 nucleotides match TRBD2. This CDR3 spans 13 amino acids. The V and J ends lost 7 bases and 5 bases, in that order; junction bases with no gene match: 5.

The genes are TRBV19 and TRBJ2-7; TRBD1 matches at 10 bases. The V gene end was trimmed by 5 bases and the J gene end by 7 bases; junction bases not matched to a gene: 14. The CDR3 contains 16 residues. Per the germline V gene, CDR1 is LNHDA and CDR2 is SQIVND (reference sequence). This chain's CDR3 is CASSLDPGQGHVEQYF. CDR3 DNA: TGTGCCAGTAGTTTGGACCCGGGACAGGGGCATGTTGAGCAGTACTTC.

The V call is TRBV18, the J call TRBJ1-1; D is unclear. This CDR3 is 15 amino acids long. V was pared by 3 bases and J by 4 bases, with 15 bases between. Germline CDR1 and CDR2: KGHSH and LQKENI. The CDR3 region has the DNA TGTGCCAGCTCACCCTCCCGGACTTTGGCCACTGAAGCTTTCTTT. Translating gives CASSPSRTLATEAFF.